These 32 T cell receptor beta chains were all obtained from the same sample, sequenced in a study of blood T cell repertoires in COVID-19. Sequenced by immunoSEQ multiplex PCR; TCRdb stores in-frame clones only, minus some. The data contain about 220,000 clones, around 80% of them singletons. Sequencing used peripheral blood. The source of these receptors is a woman in her seventies with acute or convalescent COVID-19.

This sequence joins TRBV7-9 and TRBJ2-3, with TRBD2 as a possible D gene (6 bases). Trimming left V 5 bases short and J 0 bases short, with 9 bases between. Germline CDR1 is SEHNR and CDR2 is FQNEAQ (reference sequence). The CDR3 sequence is 14 residues long. The CDR3 is CASSRRGSTDTQYF. The CDR3 region has the DNA TGTGCCAGCAGCCGTCGGGGGAGCACAGATACGCAGTATTTT.

J is TRBJ1-1 and V is TRBV14, with D uncertain. This CDR3 has 13 residues. Germline CDR1 is SGHDN and CDR2 is FVKESK. V was pared by 5 bases and J by 0 bases, with 7 bases between. CDR3 protein: CASSWPLNTEAFF. The CDR3 region has the DNA TGTGCCAGCAGCTGGCCCTTGAACACTGAAGCTTTCTTT.

V and J are TRBV9 and TRBJ1-2, with D possibly being TRBD1 (6 bases). The V end lost 1 base, the J end lost 8 bases, and 18 bases lay between the germline ends. This CDR3 spans 15 amino acids. Germline CDR1 reads SGDLS; CDR2 reads YYNGEE. CDR3 in DNA: TGTGCCAGCAGCGTATCGACAGGAATAACTGGGGGCTACACCTTC. It encodes CASSVSTGITGGYTF.

The chain links TRBV27 to TRBJ2-7, with TRBD1 identical over 7 bases. Trimming took 4 bases from V and 4 from J; bases not matched to a gene: 10. Germline CDR1 MNHEY, CDR2 SMNVEV (reference sequence). The CDR3 extends over 15 amino acids. The CDR3 region is CASSSRHRGRYEQYF. CDR3 bases: TGTGCCAGCAGTTCAAGGCACAGGGGTAGGTACGAGCAGTACTTC.

A few counts support this clone. V usage is TRBV25-1 and J usage is TRBJ1-6; 10 bases fit TRBD1. Germline V lookup: CDR1 MGHDK, CDR2 SYGVNS. V lost 2 bases and J lost 8; bases outside the gene matches: 9. CDR3 length: 17 amino acids. The CDR3 sequence is CASSEKRMGQGYSPLHF. The CDR3 DNA is TGTGCCAGCAGTGAAAAACGTATGGGACAGGGGTATTCACCCCTCCACTTT. The full variable domain, in which reference TRBV25-1 and TRBJ1-6 provide the parts outside the CDR3, is EADIYQTPRYLVIGTGKKITLECSQTMGHDKMYWYQQDPGMELHLIHYSYGVNSTEKGDLSSESTVSRIRTEHFPLTLESARPSHTSQYLCASSEKRMGQGYSPLHFGNGTRLTVT.

The chain employs TRBV3-1 (or the pseudogene TRBV3-2) and TRBJ2-5, with D perhaps matching TRBD2 (6 bases). Between the trimmed V and J ends, which lost 5 bases and 9 bases, there was a span of 10 bases. Germline values: CDR1 LGHDT, CDR2 YNNKEL (reference sequence). The CDR3 consists of 11 residues. The CDR3 nucleotides are TGTGCCAGCAGCGGGAGGACCCCCCAGTACTTC. It encodes CASSGRTPQYF.

The chain has TRBV9 and TRBJ2-7; 8 bases align to TRBD2. In germline, CDR1 is SGDLS, CDR2 YYNGEE. Trimming cost V 4 bases and J 5 bases; bases outside gene matches: 11. The CDR3 covers 15 residues. Here the CDR3 DNA reads TGTGCCAGCAGCAGTTCCGGGACTAGTTTTAACGAGCAGTACTTC. Amino acids: CASSSSGTSFNEQYF.

V and J are TRBV5-6 and TRBJ2-4, with 7 bases aligning to TRBD2. With V trimmed by 3 bases and J by 3 bases, 9 bases remained unmatched. The CDR3 runs 16 residues. CDR1 is SGHDT and CDR2 is YYEEEE in the germline V gene. The CDR3 DNA is TGTGCCAGCAGCTACGGGAGGACACTTGACAAAAACATTCAGTACTTC. Its protein is CASSYGRTLDKNIQYF.

The chain employs TRBV6-5 and TRBJ1-1; D remains unclear. The CDR3 contains 13 residues. Trimming removed 5 bases at V and 4 bases at J, with 11 bases between. Germline CDR1 reads MNHEY; CDR2 reads SVGAGI. The CDR3 nucleotides read TGTGCCAGCAGTATTCAGAGAGGCACTGAAGCTTTCTTT. As protein: CASSIQRGTEAFF.

CDR3 region: CASSQAGPGSPLHF. The CDR3 DNA reads TGTGCCAGCAGCCAAGCAGGGCCAGGTTCACCCCTCCACTTT. The chain couples TRBV3-1 (or the pseudogene TRBV3-2) to TRBJ1-6; D is perhaps TRBD1 (5 bases). CDR3 length: 14 amino acids. V was clipped by 1 base and J by 9 bases, with 10 bases between them. The V gene's germline CDR1 is LGHDT and CDR2 YNNKEL (reference sequence).

V gene TRBV7-9 combines with J gene TRBJ2-7; 8 bases align to TRBD2. V dropped 0 bases and J dropped 3; count of bases not matched to a gene: 7. This CDR3 has 16 amino acids. Germline V gives CDR1 SEHNR, CDR2 FQNEAQ (reference sequence). The CDR3 region is CASSLALGLAGYEQYF. Written as DNA, the CDR3 is TGTGCCAGCAGCTTAGCGCTTGGGCTAGCGGGCTACGAGCAGTACTTC.

The chain is built from TRBV20-1 and TRBJ2-2; D perhaps matches TRBD2 (7 bases). From germline, CDR1 is DFQATT and CDR2 SNEGSKA (reference sequence). The CDR3 runs to 17 residues. V lost 3 bases and J 5 bases, leaving 22 bases between the germline ends. CDR3 region: CSASLRGAGKTTGELFF. The CDR3 DNA is TGCAGTGCTAGTCTTCGGGGGGCAGGGAAGACGACCGGGGAGCTGTTTTTT.

The gene calls are TRBV6-5 and TRBJ2-7; D possibly corresponds to TRBD2 (6 bases). The CDR3 spans 14 residues. Trimming left V 2 bases short and J 5 bases short, with 13 bases between. Germline values: CDR1 MNHEY, CDR2 SVGAGI. Here the CDR3 reads CASSYVAGIDEQYV. The CDR3 nucleotides are TGTGCCAGCAGTTACGTTGCGGGGATCGACGAGCAGTACGTC.

The chain combines TRBV6-2 or TRBV6-3 with TRBJ2-7; possible D gene TRBD1, 5 bases. Germline V CDR1 and CDR2: MNHEY, SVGEGT. This CDR3 is 13 amino acids long. V was trimmed by 3 bases and J by 2 bases, leaving 8 bases between them. DNA for the CDR3: TGTGCCAGCAGTTATAGGGGAACCTACGAGCAGTACTTC. Amino acids: CASSYRGTYEQYF.

This clone was counted between two and nine times. The chain couples TRBV4-2 to TRBJ1-6, with 10 bases identical to TRBD1. Germline V gene sequence: CDR1 LGHNA, CDR2 YNFKEQ. Trimming cost V 0 bases and J 5 bases; bases outside gene matches: 4. The CDR3 is 17 amino acids. In nucleotides, the CDR3 is TGTGCCAGCAGCCAAGAGGACAGGGGGATAAATAATTCACCCCTCCACTTT. Protein sequence: CASSQEDRGINNSPLHF.

The chain uses TRBV4-1 and TRBJ1-5; D not resolved. Trimming cost V 0 bases and J 3 bases, with 12 bases left between them. The CDR3 loop spans 16 amino acids. Germline V CDR1 and CDR2: MGHRA, YSYEKL. The CDR3 region is CASSQDTARNNQPQHF. The CDR3 DNA reads as TGCGCCAGCAGCCAAGATACAGCTCGTAACAATCAGCCCCAGCATTTT.

The genes are TRBV2 and TRBJ1-6, with D maybe TRBD1 (6 bases). Looked up from germline, CDR1 is SNHLY and CDR2 is FYNNEI. With 7 bases removed from V and 7 bases from J, the gap between germline ends came to 14 bases. CDR3 length: 14 amino acids. CDR3 sequence: CASNYRVGNSPLHF. The CDR3 nucleotides are TGTGCCAGCAATTACAGGGTAGGGAATTCACCCCTCCACTTT.

This clone came up many times. V usage is TRBV6-5 and J usage is TRBJ2-2, with D possibly TRBD2 on 5 matching bases. From germline, CDR1 is MNHEY and CDR2 SVGAGI. V was cut by 2 bases and J by 0 bases, with 10 bases left in between. This CDR3 is 16 amino acids long. CDR3 residues: CASSYTLATNTGELFF. The CDR3 coding sequence is TGTGCCAGCAGTTACACATTAGCGACGAACACCGGGGAGCTGTTTTTT.

The rearrangement joins TRBV2 to TRBJ2-5; weak D call: TRBD2 (5 bases). The CDR3 is made up of 15 amino acids. V lost 6 bases, J lost 2 bases, and 16 bases lay in between. The germline CDR1 and CDR2 sequences are SNHLY and FYNNEI. The CDR3 DNA is TGTGCCAGCAGCGGCGCGCCGGAGGTGCAAGAGACCCAGTACTTC. Translated, it gives CASSGAPEVQETQYF.

The rearrangement links TRBV9 to TRBJ2-1, with D possibly being TRBD2 (5 bases). The CDR3 is 17 residues long. CDR1 and CDR2 (germline): SGDLS, YYNGEE. V lost 4 bases to trimming and J lost 9 bases, with 26 bases between them. The CDR3 loop is CASSPGFGLAEVGEQFF. The CDR3 bases are TGTGCCAGCAGCCCAGGCTTTGGGCTAGCAGAGGTTGGTGAGCAGTTCTTC.

The V gene is TRBV15, the J gene TRBJ2-2; 10 bases agree with TRBD1. Losses at the gene ends were 8 bases for V and 4 bases for J; bases not matched to a gene: 4. The CDR3 spans 14 residues. Germline V gene lookup returns CDR1 LNHNV and CDR2 YYDKDF (reference sequence). CDR3 sequence reads: CATSTGGVTGELFF. CDR3 sequence (DNA): TGTGCCACCTCGACAGGGGGCGTCACCGGGGAGCTGTTTTTT. Filled out from reference TRBV15 and TRBJ2-2, the complete variable domain reads DAMVIQNPRYQVTQFGKPVTLSCSQTLNHNVMYWYQQKSSQAPKLLFHYYDKDFNNEADTPDNFQSRRPNTSFCFLDIRSPGLGDTAMYLCATSTGGVTGELFFGEGSRLTVL.

This chain links TRBV18 with TRBJ2-7; 7 positions match TRBD1. With V trimmed by 3 bases and J by 3 bases, 8 bases remained unmatched. Per the germline V gene, CDR1 is KGHSH and CDR2 is LQKENI. This CDR3 is built from 15 residues. This chain's CDR3 is CASSPPGQQLYEQYV. CDR3 DNA sequence: TGTGCCAGCTCACCCCCGGGACAGCAGCTCTACGAGCAGTACGTC.

This rearrangement joins TRBV9 to TRBJ1-2, with TRBD1 matching over 7 bases. The junction had 7 bases not matched to a gene; V was cut back by 0 bases and J by 8 bases. Germline V CDR1 and CDR2: SGDLS, YYNGEE. CDR3 size: 14 residues. CDR3 DNA: TGTGCCAGCAGCGTAGAAGGGACAGCGGGCGGCTACACCTTC. Translating gives CASSVEGTAGGYTF. Drawing the rest from reference TRBV9 and TRBJ1-2, the complete variable domain is DSGVTQTPKHLITATGQRVTLRCSPRSGDLSVYWYQQSLDQGLQFLIQYYNGEERAKGNILERFSAQQFPDLHSELNLSSLELGDSALYFCASSVEGTAGGYTFGSGTRLTVV.

The chain is built from TRBV5-1 and TRBJ1-6; D call uncertain. Germline lookup yields CDR1 SGHRS and CDR2 YFSETQ. V was trimmed by 0 bases and J by 7 bases, leaving 14 bases between them. The CDR3 extends over 16 amino acids. CDR3 DNA sequence: TGCGCCAGCAGCTTGGCAGTAGATTTGAGGAATTCACCCCTCCACTTT. Translating it yields CASSLAVDLRNSPLHF.

The rearrangement joins TRBV7-2 to TRBJ2-3; 10 nucleotides align to TRBD2. CDR3 length: 15 residues. Germline assignment: CDR1 SGHTA and CDR2 FQGNSA. Trimming removed 6 bases from V and 4 bases from J; junction bases left unmatched: 7. The CDR3 reads CASSFTSGDSDTQYF. DNA of the CDR3: TGTGCCAGCAGTTTCACTAGCGGGGACTCAGATACGCAGTATTTT.

This clone has just one count. V and J are TRBV7-2 and TRBJ2-5; 12 bases line up with TRBD2. After removal of 5 bases from V and 5 bases from J, the junction contained 3 bases not matched to a gene. Germline loops: CDR1 SGHTA, CDR2 FQGNSA. The CDR3 is 14 residues long. This CDR3 is CASSTSGGRETQYF. For the CDR3, the DNA is TGTGCCAGCAGCACTAGCGGGGGGCGGGAGACCCAGTACTTC. The full variable domain, with the rest looked up from reference TRBV7-2 and TRBJ2-5, is GAGVSQSPSNKVTEKGKDVELRCDPISGHTALYWYRQSLGQGLEFLIYFQGNSAPDKSGLPSDRFSAERTGGSVSTLTIQRTQQEDSAVYLCASSTSGGRETQYFGPGTRLLVL.

The chain links TRBV19 to TRBJ2-5; TRBD1 matches 7 bases. The CDR3 has 16 amino acids. The V segment lost 8 bases and the J segment 5 bases; nucleotides outside the gene matches: 17. The V gene's germline CDR1 is LNHDA and CDR2 SQIVND (reference sequence). The CDR3 nucleotides are TGTGCCAGTTCACAGGGGCTGGTCCGGTTAGGGGAGACCCAGTACTTC. As protein: CASSQGLVRLGETQYF.

The V call is TRBV5-1, the J call TRBJ2-1; 8 nucleotides align to TRBD1. This CDR3 has 15 amino acids. Trimming removed 4 bases from V and 3 bases from J; junction bases left unmatched: 6. Looked up from germline, CDR1 is SGHRS and CDR2 is YFSETQ. The CDR3 loop reads CASSQTGEIYNEQFF. The CDR3 DNA follows: TGCGCCAGCAGCCAGACAGGGGAGATCTACAATGAGCAGTTCTTC.

The chain uses TRBV6-6 and TRBJ1-3; tentatively, D is TRBD1 (6 bases). The CDR3 has 14 amino acids. V lost 6 bases to trimming and J lost 3 bases, with 12 bases between them. CDR1 is MNHNY, CDR2 SVGAGI, per germline (reference sequence). CDR3 coding DNA: TGTGCCAGCAGCCCTACAGGGATTGGAAACACCATATATTTT. It yields the protein CASSPTGIGNTIYF.

This sequence joins TRBV3-1 (or the pseudogene TRBV3-2) and TRBJ2-1; tentatively, D is TRBD2 (6 bases). The CDR3 contains 15 residues. Germline V CDR1 and CDR2: LGHDT, YNNKEL (reference sequence). Trimming pared 0 bases from V and 9 bases from J, leaving 15 bases between. CDR3 sequence: CASSQEDFGGLEQFF. The CDR3 region has the DNA TGTGCCAGCAGCCAAGAAGATTTCGGGGGTCTTGAGCAGTTCTTC.

This clone showed up just a few times. The sample carries other DNA sequences with the same CDR3. The genes are TRBV6-2 or TRBV6-3 and TRBJ2-7; unclear D gene. Deletions cut 2 bases from V and 3 bases from J, with 8 bases between. The CDR3 runs to 13 residues. Per the germline V gene, CDR1 is MNHEY and CDR2 is SVGEGT. CDR3 amino acids: CASSYQAHYEQYF. In DNA, the CDR3 is TGTGCCAGCAGTTACCAGGCCCACTACGAGCAGTACTTC.

Turning to this clone: Other DNA sequences in this sample translate to the same CDR3. The chain couples TRBV5-1 to TRBJ1-1; tentative D call: TRBD1 (5 bases). CDR1 is SGHRS, CDR2 YFSETQ, per germline. The V end lost 4 bases, the J end lost 2 bases, and 9 bases lay between the germline ends. CDR3 length: 13 amino acids. The CDR3 loop reads CASSSRVNTEAFF. The CDR3 DNA reads as TGCGCCAGCAGCAGCAGGGTCAACACTGAAGCTTTCTTT.